A selection of T cell receptor beta chains follows, all from one sample in a study of shared clonotypes between healthy human individuals. The protocol was immunoSEQ multiplex PCR, while the TCRdb copy is restricted to in-frame clones and leaves out a portion. The sample includes some 2,500,000 clones, approximately 93% of them seen just once. Sequences were obtained from naive CD4+ T cells from PBMCs. These receptors came from a man aged 18 to 30 in good health. Some clones in this sample may be carry-over from other donors' samples. CDR3s include the opening cysteine and the closing phenylalanine or tryptophan. The order of the fields is CDR3 protein, CDR3 DNA, clone size, D gene, V gene, J gene. The D gene is left open where the match is weak. Clone size is not always given. Where it is, it says once, few, many or a class for expanded clones.

CASSPSLIIEGAGANVLTF	TGTGCCAGCTCACCAAGCCTAATAATCGAGGGGGCTGGGGCCAACGTCCTGACTTTC	-	-	TRBV18	TRBJ2-6
CASSYLGQHYEQYF	TGCGCCAGCAGCTACCTGGGCCAACACTACGAGCAGTACTTC	-	-	TRBV5-1	TRBJ2-7
CASSLRLGGTGELFF	TGTGCCAGCAGCTTACGACTAGGTGGCACCGGGGAGCTGTTTTTT	-	-	TRBV7-3	TRBJ2-2
CASQFHAESYEQYF	TGTGCCAGCCAGTTTCACGCAGAATCCTACGAGCAGTACTTC	-	-	TRBV2	TRBJ2-7
CASSLGQGLSYEQYF	TGTGCCAGCAGCTTAGGGCAGGGTCTTTCCTACGAGCAGTACTTC	-	-	TRBV7-3	TRBJ2-7
CASSLITQPQHF	TGTGCCAGCAGTTTGATTACTCAGCCCCAGCATTTT	few	-	TRBV28	TRBJ1-5
CASSQEDRNTEAFF	TGTGCCAGCAGCCAAGAAGACAGGAACACTGAAGCTTTCTTT	-	-	TRBV7-2	TRBJ1-1
CASSPNGGGTNEKLFF	TGTGCCAGCTCACCAAACGGTGGGGGCACTAATGAAAAACTGTTTTTT	-	-	TRBV18	TRBJ1-4
CASSLHGSNQPQHF	TGTGCCAGCAGCTTGCACGGTAGCAATCAGCCCCAGCATTTT	-	-	TRBV5-4	TRBJ1-5
CASSTGRSATNEKLFF	TGCGCCAGCAGCACCGGGCGGTCAGCAACTAATGAAAAACTGTTTTTT	once	-	TRBV5-1	TRBJ1-4
CASSFAGTRPPDTQYF	TGTGCCAGCAGTTTTGCCGGGACTAGGCCCCCAGATACGCAGTATTTT	-	TRBD2	TRBV28	TRBJ2-3
CASSSLGQKESSGANVLTF	TGTGCCAGCAGCTCGCTGGGACAGAAGGAGAGCTCTGGGGCCAACGTCCTGACTTTC	-	TRBD1	TRBV7-9	TRBJ2-6
CASSFGLAGPYEQYF	TGCGCCAGCAGCTTTGGACTAGCGGGTCCCTACGAGCAGTACTTC	-	TRBD2	TRBV5-1	TRBJ2-7
CASSAGTENTEAFF	TGTGCCAGCAGCGCCGGGACAGAGAACACTGAAGCTTTCTTT	few	TRBD1	TRBV5-5	TRBJ1-1
CASSPQGTSGNEQFF	TGCGCCAGCAGCCCACAAGGGACTAGCGGCAATGAGCAGTTCTTC	-	TRBD2	TRBV5-1	TRBJ2-1
CASSLFGVSEPQHF	TGTGCCAGCAGTTTATTTGGGGTCAGTGAGCCCCAGCATTTT	-	-	TRBV28	TRBJ1-5
CASSFTGGGEKLFF	TGTGCCAGCAGTTTTACAGGGGGCGGTGAAAAACTGTTTTTT	-	TRBD1	TRBV28	TRBJ1-4
CASSITVTGGNQPQHF	TGTGCCAGTAGTATCACGGTAACAGGGGGCAATCAGCCCCAGCATTTT	-	TRBD1	TRBV19	TRBJ1-5
CASSYGLGISTDTQYF	TGTGCCAGCAGTTATGGACTAGGGATTAGCACAGATACGCAGTATTTT	-	TRBD2	TRBV6-6	TRBJ2-3
CASSQDGNSYEQYF	TGCGCCAGCAGCCAGGACGGGAATTCCTACGAGCAGTACTTC	-	-	TRBV5-1	TRBJ2-7
CAWSGIRDRTGDSPLHF	TGTGCCTGGAGTGGAATCCGGGACAGGACCGGGGATTCACCCCTCCACTTT	-	TRBD1	TRBV30	TRBJ1-6
CASRTGDQPQHF	TGTGCCAGCAGGACAGGGGACCAGCCCCAGCATTTT	-	TRBD1	TRBV6-6	TRBJ1-5
CAISEASGHTGELFF	TGTGCCATCAGTGAGGCTAGCGGGCACACCGGGGAGCTGTTTTTT	-	TRBD2	TRBV10-3	TRBJ2-2
CASSLVGWSTGSNTDTQYF	TGCGCCAGCAGCTTGGTAGGGTGGAGTACCGGGAGTAACACAGATACGCAGTATTTT	-	-	TRBV5-1	TRBJ2-3
CATRLSSSYNEQFF	TGTGCCACCCGACTCTCAAGCTCCTACAATGAGCAGTTCTTC	-	-	TRBV28	TRBJ2-1
CASSHPDGNYGYTF	TGTGCCAGCAGCCATCCGGACGGAAACTATGGCTACACCTTC	-	-	TRBV5-6	TRBJ1-2
CASSFPQGADETQYF	TGCGCCAGCAGCTTTCCACAGGGGGCGGACGAGACCCAGTACTTC	-	TRBD1	TRBV5-1	TRBJ2-5
CASSPFFGLAGGIVEQFF	TGTGCCAGCTCACCATTCTTCGGACTAGCGGGAGGAATAGTGGAACAGTTCTTC	-	TRBD2	TRBV18	TRBJ2-1
CASSLGQGARETQYF	TGCGCCAGCAGCCTCGGACAGGGGGCACGAGAGACCCAGTACTTC	once	TRBD1	TRBV5-1	TRBJ2-5
CASSSTGGGETQYF	TGCGCCAGCAGTTCAACGGGGGGCGGTGAGACCCAGTACTTC	-	-	TRBV5-1	TRBJ2-5
CASSVGGWTEAFF	TGTGCCAGCAGCGTTGGGGGGTGGACTGAAGCTTTCTTT	-	-	TRBV9	TRBJ1-1
CAIGAQGGSYEQYF	TGTGCCATAGGGGCCCAGGGGGGTTCCTACGAGCAGTACTTC	-	-	TRBV2	TRBJ2-7
CAWSPLRLSGNTIYF	TGTGCCTGGAGCCCCCTTAGGCTCTCTGGAAACACCATATATTTT	-	-	TRBV30	TRBJ1-3
CASSPTSGHEQFF	TGTGCCAGCTCGCCTACTAGCGGCCATGAGCAGTTCTTC	-	TRBD2	TRBV18	TRBJ2-1
CASSPGTSGRSNIQYF	TGCGCCAGCAGCCCAGGGACTAGCGGGAGATCAAACATTCAGTACTTC	once	TRBD2	TRBV5-1	TRBJ2-4
CASSSDRVGIGGYTF	TGCGCCAGCAGCTCGGACAGGGTCGGGATTGGAGGCTACACCTTC	-	TRBD1	TRBV5-1	TRBJ1-2
CASSLLAATDTQYF	TGTGCCAGCAGCTTGTTGGCGGCGACAGATACGCAGTATTTT	-	-	TRBV5-4	TRBJ2-3
CASSEAEVGTGANF	-	few	-	TRBV2	TRBJ1-1
CASSLEGASNQPQHF	TGTGCCAGCAGCTTAGAGGGGGCGAGCAATCAGCCCCAGCATTTT	-	TRBD1	TRBV7-8	TRBJ1-5
CASRLIGRGTDTQYF	TGTGCCAGCAGGTTGATCGGGAGGGGGACAGATACGCAGTATTTT	once	TRBD2	TRBV6-1	TRBJ2-3
CASSIYGYEQFF	TGTGCCAGTAGTATTTACGGGTATGAGCAGTTCTTC	-	-	TRBV19	TRBJ2-1
CASSFGQGAGEQYF	TGTGCCAGCAGTTTTGGACAGGGGGCTGGCGAGCAGTACTTC	-	TRBD1	TRBV6-6	TRBJ2-7
CASRRGQGNQPQHF	TGTGCCAGCAGGAGGGGACAGGGCAATCAGCCCCAGCATTTT	-	TRBD1	TRBV6-5	TRBJ1-5
CASSPPVGNTEAFF	TGTGCCAGCTCACCGCCCGTAGGAAACACTGAAGCTTTCTTT	-	-	TRBV18	TRBJ1-1
CASNSAGGLSYEQYF	TGTGCCAGCAATTCAGCGGGAGGCCTCTCCTACGAGCAGTACTTC	-	TRBD2	TRBV28	TRBJ2-7
CASSYSPGTSNEQYF	TGCGCCAGCAGCTACTCCCCCGGGACTAGCAACGAGCAGTACTTC	-	TRBD2	TRBV5-1	TRBJ2-7
CASSPGGASGYQETQYF	TGTGCCAGCAGCCCCGGGGGGGCTAGCGGGTACCAAGAGACCCAGTACTTC	-	TRBD2	TRBV9	TRBJ2-5
CATQARGTRYEQYF	TGTGCCACCCAAGCCAGGGGAACTCGATACGAGCAGTACTTC	-	-	TRBV19	TRBJ2-7
CASSYSTLKSGETQYF	TGTGCCAGCAGTTACTCCACCCTTAAATCTGGGGAGACCCAGTACTTC	-	-	TRBV6-5	TRBJ2-5
CASSLAASRAFF	TGTGCCAGCAGCTTAGCGGCCAGCAGGGCTTTCTTT	few	-	TRBV7-9	TRBJ1-1
CASSLGAGRETQYF	TGTGCCAGCAGCTTAGGGGCAGGGAGGGAGACCCAGTACTTC	-	-	TRBV11-3	TRBJ2-5
CASSPLAGVVTEAFF	TGTGCCAGCAGCCCCCTCGCGGGTGTGGTCACTGAAGCTTTCTTT	once	-	TRBV11-2	TRBJ1-1
CASSPPNSPLHF	TGTGCCAGCAGTCCACCTAATTCACCCCTCCACTTT	-	-	TRBV6-5	TRBJ1-6
CSAVGNEQFF	TGCAGTGCTGTCGGCAATGAGCAGTTCTTC	-	-	TRBV20-1	TRBJ2-1
CASSSSGRPYNEQFF	TGCGCCAGCAGCTCGAGCGGGAGGCCCTACAATGAGCAGTTCTTC	-	TRBD2	TRBV5-1	TRBJ2-1
CASSPQGAGQFF	TGTGCCAGCAGTCCCCAGGGGGCTGGGCAGTTCTTC	-	TRBD1	TRBV28	TRBJ2-1
CASGQQSSYEQYF	TGTGCCAGCGGACAGCAGAGCTCCTACGAGCAGTACTTC	-	-	TRBV28	TRBJ2-7
CASSLGTGFNQPQHF	TGTGCCAGCAGCTTGGGCACAGGTTTCAATCAGCCCCAGCATTTT	-	-	TRBV7-6	TRBJ1-5
CASSVSRDRVQHF	TGTGCCAGCAGCGTCTCCCGGGACAGGGTCCAGCATTTT	-	TRBD1	TRBV28	TRBJ1-5
CASTTDGLSRGGELFF	TGTGCCAGCACCACCGATGGGCTATCTCGGGGCGGGGAGCTGTTTTTT	-	-	TRBV7-3	TRBJ2-2